This T cell receptor beta chain is from a study of T cell responses to AZD1222 COVID-19 vaccine. Study overall: Second doses that came at about 4 or about 12 weeks were put together.

Using immunoSEQ multiplex PCR, the repertoire was profiled, and TCRdb retains in-frame clones only, with some absent. Among roughly 100,000 clones, nearly 90% were seen once, and the ten largest hold about 2.9%. General study findings and limits: Targets within unmutated variant regions were reportedly found for nearly half of spike-specific TCRs.

V lost 6 bases and J 0 bases, leaving 6 bases between the germline ends. The CDR3 extends over 13 amino acids. As for this clone: Its target is unknown.

The source of this sequence is an adult in good health. This sequence joins TRBV12-3 or TRBV12-4 and TRBJ1-3; D not resolved. This specimen was peripheral blood, taken on day 0 of AZD1222 vaccination. DNA of the CDR3: TGTGCCAGCAGCGCGTCCTCTGGAAACACCATATATTTT. Its translation is CASSASSGNTIYF.